A selection of T cell receptor beta chains follows, all from one sample in a study of T-cell reconstitution after alpha-beta-depleted transplantation in children. TCRdb ran MiXCR on the PCR reads and lists one entry per CDR3 protein. The table has about 610,000 distinct CDR3 sequences, under 12% seen once. The sequencing used PBMCs from the stem cell graft donor, collected from the stem cell graft. Every receptor here comes from a human donor who donated a stem cell graft to a child with acute myeloid leukemia. Each CDR3 is given with its conserved first and last residue. D genes are given only for firm matches. The size of a clone is reported for some rows only, either as once, few or many, or as a class for expanded clones.

CDR3 protein	CDR3 DNA	D gene	clone size	V gene	J gene
CSALDFLANTGELFF	TGCAGTGCTTTAGACTTTCTGGCGAACACCGGGGAGCTGTTTTTT	.	few	TRBV20-1	TRBJ2-2
CASSPDGLAGYNEQFF	TGTGCCAGCAGCCCGGACGGACTAGCGGGGTACAATGAGCAGTTCTTC	TRBD2	few	TRBV28	TRBJ2-1
CAISDGTDQPQHF	TGTGCCATCAGTGATGGCACAGATCAGCCCCAGCATTTT	.	many	TRBV10-3	TRBJ1-5
CASSLVRGRGFTDTQYF	TGCGCCAGCAGCTTGGTCCGCGGCAGGGGGTTTACAGATACGCAGTATTTT	TRBD1	.	TRBV5-1	TRBJ2-3
CASSYPTQAGGIISYNEQFF	TGTGCCAGCAGTTACCCGACGCAAGCGGGAGGTATTATCTCCTACAATGAGCAGTTCTTC	TRBD2	.	TRBV6-2/TRBV6-3	TRBJ2-1
CSATTSGIVDTQYF	TGCAGTGCTACAACTAGCGGGATAGTAGATACGCAGTATTTT	TRBD2	many	TRBV20-1	TRBJ2-3
CASSLVPPGTGGEKLFF	TGCGCCAGCAGCTTGGTCCCGCCCGGGACAGGGGGTGAAAAACTGTTTTTT	TRBD1	few	TRBV5-1	TRBJ1-4
CASSSGTAGLYGYTF	TGTGCCAGCAGTTCCGGGACCGCGGGCCTCTATGGCTACACCTTC	.	.	TRBV6-2/TRBV6-3	TRBJ1-2
CASNPSGGRSGADTQYF	TGTGCCAGCAACCCCAGCGGCGGGAGAAGCGGGGCAGATACGCAGTATTTT	TRBD2	.	TRBV12-3/TRBV12-4	TRBJ2-3
CASSSLVGGGRVGTDTQYF	TGTGCCAGCAGCTCCTTAGTAGGCGGAGGAAGGGTTGGCACAGATACGCAGTATTTT	.	few	TRBV9	TRBJ2-3
CSASVGGKTDTQYF	TGCAGTGCCAGTGTGGGGGGTAAAACAGATACGCAGTATTTT	.	few	TRBV20-1	TRBJ2-3
CASSLPLKKELFF	TGCGCCAGCAGCTTGCCCTTGAAAAAGGAGCTGTTTTTT	.	.	TRBV5-1	TRBJ2-2
CASSLDVDYEQYF	TGCGCCAGCAGCTTGGACGTTGACTACGAGCAGTACTTC	.	few	TRBV5-1	TRBJ2-7
CASSIRQGVRYGYTF	TGTGCCAGCAGTATCCGACAGGGAGTACGCTATGGCTACACCTTC	TRBD1	.	TRBV28	TRBJ1-2
CASSSIQAGGVDTQYF	TGTGCCAGCAGCTCGATTCAAGCGGGAGGGGTAGATACGCAGTATTTT	TRBD2	.	TRBV3-1	TRBJ2-3
CASIQSRTVNEKLFF	TGTGCCAGCATCCAATCCCGGACAGTTAATGAAAAACTGTTTTTT	.	.	TRBV12-3/TRBV12-4	TRBJ1-4
CASSPGTGGDTIYF	TGCGCCAGCAGCCCCGGGACAGGCGGAGACACCATATATTTT	TRBD1	few	TRBV5-1	TRBJ1-3
CASTPNRAGDTQYF	TGTGCCAGCACCCCAAACCGCGCCGGAGATACGCAGTATTTT	.	.	TRBV12-3/TRBV12-4	TRBJ2-3
CASSLTPVVGQSYGYTF	TGCGCCAGCAGCCTTACCCCGGTCGTAGGACAGAGCTATGGCTACACCTTC	.	.	TRBV5-1	TRBJ1-2
CASSSTAPGQFF	TGTGCCAGCAGTTCGACCGCACCGGGGCAGTTCTTC	.	few	TRBV3-1	TRBJ2-1
CSARIRPGLGPDEQFF	TGCAGTGCTAGAATTCGACCGGGACTAGGTCCGGATGAGCAGTTCTTC	TRBD2	few	TRBV20-1	TRBJ2-1
CASSSGQYEQYF	TGTGCCAGCAGTTCTGGACAGTACGAGCAGTACTTC	.	few	TRBV6-2/TRBV6-3	TRBJ2-7
CASSLGFTYEQYF	TGCGCCAGCAGCTTGGGCTTCACCTACGAGCAGTACTTC	.	many	TRBV5-1	TRBJ2-7
CSAPLPGLTDNEQFF	TGCAGTGCTCCACTACCGGGTTTGACGGACAATGAGCAGTTCTTC	.	many	TRBV20-1	TRBJ2-1
CASSLRGGEQYF	TGTGCCAGCAGTTTACGGGGAGGCGAGCAGTACTTC	.	many	TRBV12-3/TRBV12-4	TRBJ2-7
CASSEHLNQPQHF	TGTGCCAGCAGCGAACACTTAAATCAGCCCCAGCATTTT	.	few	TRBV7-2	TRBJ1-5
CASRTYQGPREAFF	TGTGCCAGCAGGACTTACCAGGGGCCTCGTGAAGCTTTCTTT	.	few	TRBV12-3/TRBV12-4	TRBJ1-1